This T cell receptor beta chain was profiled in a study of OX40 agonist ivuxolimab in advanced cancers. Study in general: Two patients with cutaneous melanoma and one with hepatocellular carcinoma, three in total, showed partial responses.

Germline assignment: CDR1 SGHRS and CDR2 YFSETQ. The CDR3 runs to 12 residues. Trimming cost V 4 bases and J 5 bases; bases outside gene matches: 2. This table comes from immunoSEQ multiplex PCR, and its TCRdb copy is limited to in-frame clones, with some not included. The sample records approximately 37,000 clones, 84% being singletons. The TCR sequence derives from an adult with an advanced solid tumor such as melanoma, head and neck, liver or kidney cancer. The sample was CD4+ or CD8+ T cells sorted from blood, taken in a trial of the OX40 agonist ivuxolimab. This rearrangement joins TRBV5-1 to TRBJ1-2, with TRBD1 matching 7 bases. The CDR3 nucleotides are TGCGCCAGCAGCCCAGGGGGGTATGGCTACACCTTC. Translation: CASSPGGYGYTF.